One sample yielded the 8 T cell receptor beta chains listed below, sequenced in a study of T cell changes during pregnancy in multiple sclerosis. Repertoires were generated with immunoSEQ multiplex PCR, while TCRdb's copy carries only in-frame clones and drops some. The sample consists of approximately 58,000 clones, 92% of them appearing once. The specimen comprised peripheral blood, sampled in the second trimester of pregnancy. The receptors here all came from a female donor with multiple sclerosis, enrolled in a pregnancy study.

This chain links TRBV5-4 with TRBJ2-1; TRBD1 might be the D (5 bases). The V end was cut by 7 bases, the J end by 4 bases, with 12 bases between. CDR1 and CDR2 (germline): SGHNT, YYREEE (reference sequence). This CDR3 is built from 13 residues. The CDR3: CASQDRHYNEQFF. CDR3 DNA sequence: TGTGCCAGCCAAGACAGACATTACAATGAGCAGTTCTTC.

This sequence joins TRBV18 and TRBJ2-7, with a possible D match to TRBD1 (5 bases). Germline V gene sequence: CDR1 KGHSH, CDR2 LQKENI. V lost 6 bases and J 3 bases, leaving 9 bases between the germline ends. CDR3 length: 12 residues. CDR3 loop: CASSPDSYEQYF. The CDR3, as DNA: TGTGCCAGCTCTCCCGACAGCTACGAGCAGTACTTC.

The count of this clone is one. The rearrangement joins TRBV7-2 to TRBJ2-4; 14 bases map to TRBD2. The trim removed 5 bases at V and 3 bases at J, leaving 6 bases unmatched. Germline assignment: CDR1 SGHTA and CDR2 FQGNSA. The CDR3 contains 17 residues. The CDR3 nucleotides are TGTGCCAGCAGCAGGACTAGCGGGAGGCTCGGCAAAAACATTCAGTACTTC. This encodes CASSRTSGRLGKNIQYF.

V gene TRBV9 combines with J gene TRBJ2-7; 9 bases match TRBD1. The CDR3 extends over 14 amino acids. CDR1 and CDR2 from the germline V gene are SGDLS and YYNGEE. J lost 5 bases, V lost 3 bases, and 6 bases had no gene match. The CDR3 DNA reads as TGTGCCAGCAGCGCAGGGACAGGGTACGACGAGCAGTACTTC. It is translated as CASSAGTGYDEQYF.

The chain links TRBV11-2 to TRBJ2-7; 10 nucleotides line up with TRBD2. The V and J ends lost 6 bases and 4 bases, in that order; junction bases with no gene match: 9. The CDR3 is 15 residues long. Germline lookup yields CDR1 SGHAT and CDR2 FQNNGV. CDR3 protein: CASSSIAGGLYEQYF. The CDR3 DNA sequence: TGTGCCAGCAGTTCGATAGCGGGAGGATTGTACGAGCAGTACTTC.

The chain employs TRBV5-1 and TRBJ2-7; TRBD2 matches 8 bases. Germline V gene sequence: CDR1 SGHRS, CDR2 YFSETQ. V trimming: 0 bases; J trimming: 3 bases; junction bases outside the gene matches: 5. The CDR3 has 15 residues. In DNA, the CDR3 is TGCGCCAGCAGCTTGGGAAGCGGGAGAATCTACGAGCAGTACTTC. It is translated as CASSLGSGRIYEQYF. The full variable domain, completed using reference TRBV5-1 and TRBJ2-7, is KAGVTQTPRYLIKTRGQQVTLSCSPISGHRSVSWYQQTPGQGLQFLFEYFSETQRNKGNFPGRFSGRQFSNSRSEMNVSTLELGDSALYLCASSLGSGRIYEQYFGPGTRLTVT.

This chain uses TRBV28 with TRBJ2-7; TRBD1 matches at 9 bases. CDR1 MDHEN and CDR2 SYDVKM come from the germline V gene. V gave up 6 bases and J gave up 2 bases; unmatched junction bases: 23. The CDR3 spans 20 residues. The CDR3 sequence is CASSTTYLTGGRGDTYEQYF. CDR3 sequence (DNA): TGTGCCAGCAGCACAACTTATTTGACAGGGGGGAGAGGCGATACCTACGAGCAGTACTTC.

V gene TRBV2 combines with J gene TRBJ2-2; possible D gene TRBD2, 6 bases. The CDR3 is made up of 15 amino acids. V lost 7 bases and J lost 1, with 13 bases in between. Looked up from germline, CDR1 is SNHLY and CDR2 is FYNNEI. The CDR3 here is CASKSGTLNTGELFF. CDR3 nucleotide sequence: TGTGCCAGCAAATCAGGGACTTTGAACACCGGGGAGCTGTTTTTT.